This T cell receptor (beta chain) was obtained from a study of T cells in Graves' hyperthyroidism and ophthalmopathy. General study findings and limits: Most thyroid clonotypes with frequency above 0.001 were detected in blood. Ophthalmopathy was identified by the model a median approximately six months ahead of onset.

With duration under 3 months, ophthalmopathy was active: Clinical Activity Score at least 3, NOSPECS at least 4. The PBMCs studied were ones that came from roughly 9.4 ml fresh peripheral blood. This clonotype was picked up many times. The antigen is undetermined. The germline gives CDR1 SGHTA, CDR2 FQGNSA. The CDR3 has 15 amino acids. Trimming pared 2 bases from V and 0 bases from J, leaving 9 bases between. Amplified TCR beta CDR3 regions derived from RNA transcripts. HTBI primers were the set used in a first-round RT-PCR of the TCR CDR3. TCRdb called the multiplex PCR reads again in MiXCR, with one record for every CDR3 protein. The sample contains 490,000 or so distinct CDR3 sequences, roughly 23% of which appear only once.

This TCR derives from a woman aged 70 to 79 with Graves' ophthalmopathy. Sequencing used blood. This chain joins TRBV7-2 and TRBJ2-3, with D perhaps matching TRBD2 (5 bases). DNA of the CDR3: TGTGCCAGCAGCTTAATGCGGGCTAGCACAGATACGCAGTATTTT. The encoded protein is CASSLMRASTDTQYF.